A selection of T cell receptor beta chains follows, all from one sample in a study of vaccination and CD4 T cells after COVID-19. These TCRs are of unknown antigen specificity. Each CDR3 protein gets one entry after TCRdb re-called the PCR reads with MiXCR. The table records roughly 4,200 distinct CDR3 sequences, 71% of them present only once. What was sequenced was CD4+ T cells from blood, cultured in vitro. Source of these receptors: a human donor in good health. The CDR3 runs from the conserved cysteine through the conserved F or W. A D gene is named only where the DNA matches it firmly. Some rows mark clone size as missing; the rest say once, few, many or name a class of expanded clone.

abundance,j_gene,v_gene,d_gene,CDR3nt,CDR3aa
NA,TRBJ2-3,TRBV7-8,NA,TGTGCCAGCAGCTTTTACGGTCCCACAGATACGCAGTATTTT,CASSFYGPTDTQYF
NA,TRBJ1-1,TRBV27,NA,TGTGCCAGCCAGAGCGAGCAACCTAACACTGAAGCTTTCTTT,CASQSEQPNTEAFF
few,TRBJ2-3,TRBV20-1,TRBD2,TGCAGTGCGGGGAGGGTGGGCACAGATACGCAGTATTTT,CSAGRVGTDTQYF
NA,TRBJ1-2,TRBV5-6,NA,TGTGCCAGCAGCTTTATGTCGGCTGGCTACACCTTC,CASSFMSAGYTF
few,TRBJ1-5,TRBV28,TRBD1,TGTGCCAGCAGCCCGGCGATACAGGGGGAAAGTCAGCCCCAGCATTTT,CASSPAIQGESQPQHF
NA,TRBJ1-4,TRBV7-2,NA,TGTGCCAGCAGCGGGGGGATTAATGAAAAACTGTTTTTT,CASSGGINEKLFF
NA,TRBJ1-2,TRBV7-8,NA,TGTGCCAGCAGCGCCCGTGAAGGGGCCCACGGCTACACCTTC,CASSAREGAHGYTF
NA,TRBJ2-7,TRBV12-3/TRBV12-4,NA,TGTGCCAGCAGTTCCGACCTGGTCCACGAGCAGTACTTC,CASSSDLVHEQYF
large,TRBJ1-1,TRBV5-8,NA,TGTGCCAGCAGCCCCAGAATAAGTGCGGCAGGCGAAGCTTTCTTT,CASSPRISAAGEAFF
NA,TRBJ1-1,TRBV6-5,NA,TGTGCCAGCAGTTACGGGGCAGCCTCGAACACTGAAGCTTTCTTT,CASSYGAASNTEAFF
NA,TRBJ2-3,TRBV6-1,TRBD2,TGTGCCAGCAGGATAGGGACTAGCACTTCTAGCACAGATACGCAGTATTTT,CASRIGTSTSSTDTQYF
NA,TRBJ2-1,TRBV12-3/TRBV12-4,NA,TGTGCCAGCAGCCCCGGATACAATGAGCAGTTCTTC,CASSPGYNEQFF
NA,TRBJ1-1,TRBV20-1,NA,TGCAGTGCTAGGAACACTCTACTTGTCGCTGAAGCTTTCTTT,CSARNTLLVAEAFF
NA,TRBJ1-5,TRBV19,NA,TGTGCCACCACTGACCCGTTCCCTAGCAATCAGCCCCAGCATTTT,CATTDPFPSNQPQHF
few,TRBJ2-2,TRBV15,NA,TGTGCCACCAGCAGAGGAGGACGGCCCAACACCGGGGAGCTGTTTTTT,CATSRGGRPNTGELFF
NA,TRBJ1-4,TRBV20-1,TRBD1,TGCAGTGCTAGCGGGACAGGGGCTACTAATGAAAAACTGTTTTTT,CSASGTGATNEKLFF
few,TRBJ1-2,TRBV7-2,NA,TGTGCCAGCAGCTTTAAAGGGGTTAACTATGGCTACACCTTC,CASSFKGVNYGYTF
few,TRBJ1-2,TRBV6-1,NA,TGTGCCAGCAGATTGCCGGGCCCATATGGCTACACCTTC,CASRLPGPYGYTF
NA,TRBJ2-3,TRBV6-4,TRBD1,TGTGCCAGCAGTGACTCGACAGGGGCAGATACGCAGTATTTT,CASSDSTGADTQYF
NA,TRBJ2-4,TRBV4-3,TRBD1,TGCGCCAGCAGCCAAGATTTAGACAGGGACCACATTCAGTACTTC,CASSQDLDRDHIQYF
NA,TRBJ1-1,TRBV6-1,TRBD1,TGTGCCAGCAGTGAACTGGCAGGGGGCCTGAACACTGAAGCTTTCTTT,CASSELAGGLNTEAFF
NA,TRBJ1-2,TRBV6-1,NA,TGTGCCAGCAGTGACGAGACGGGGAACTATGGCTACACCTTC,CASSDETGNYGYTF
NA,TRBJ1-2,TRBV19,NA,TGTGCCAGTAGTCCGGACAGTATAGGAGTCTATGGCTACACCTTC,CASSPDSIGVYGYTF
few,TRBJ1-1,TRBV20-1,NA,TGCAGCGTCCTCGGGGCCTCGCGCACGTCTGAAGCTTTCTTT,CSVLGASRTSEAFF
NA,TRBJ1-1,TRBV5-8,TRBD1,TGTGCCAGCAGCTTCTCCGGGACAGGGGGCGAAGCTTTCTTT,CASSFSGTGGEAFF
few,TRBJ1-6,TRBV6-1,NA,TGTGCCAGCTGGGTGGGGAATTCACCCCTCCACTTT,CASWVGNSPLHF
NA,TRBJ1-6,TRBV6-4,NA,TGTGCCAGCAGTGAGCAGGGAGGAAATTCACCCCTCCACTTT,CASSEQGGNSPLHF
once,TRBJ2-3,TRBV6-2/TRBV6-3,TRBD2,TGTGCCAGCAGGGGACTAGCGGGGTGGATGGATACGCAGTATTTT,CASRGLAGWMDTQYF
NA,TRBJ1-5,TRBV4-1,NA,TGCGCCAGCAGCCAACTGGGATGGGGTGTCGATCAGCCCCAGCATTTT,CASSQLGWGVDQPQHF
NA,TRBJ1-2,TRBV30,TRBD1,TGTGCCTGGGGGACAGGGGGCGGCTATGGCTACACCTTC,CAWGTGGGYGYTF
NA,TRBJ1-2,TRBV7-8,TRBD1,TGTGCCAGCAGCTCAAGCCGGACAGGCGCGTATGGCTACACCTTC,CASSSSRTGAYGYTF
NA,TRBJ2-5,TRBV11-2,NA,TGTGCCAGCAGCTCCACAGGATCACAAGAGACCCAGTACTTC,CASSSTGSQETQYF
NA,TRBJ1-5,TRBV5-1,NA,TGCGCCAGCAGCTGGGGGGACATTAGCAATCAGCCCCAGCATTTT,CASSWGDISNQPQHF
hyperexpanded,TRBJ1-1,TRBV24-1,TRBD1,TGTGCCACCAGTGATCCGGACAGGGGTGTGCTGAAGGCTTTCTTT,CATSDPDRGVLKAFF
NA,TRBJ2-2,TRBV20-1,NA,TGCAGTGCTGCCAATCGGGGCCTTAACACCGGGGAGCTGTTTTTT,CSAANRGLNTGELFF
NA,TRBJ1-4,TRBV20-1,TRBD1,TGCAGTGCTGATACAGAGGTCGAGGACAGGGGGCAATCAGGGGAGGATGAAAAACTGTTTTTT,CSADTEVEDRGQSGEDEKLFF
NA,TRBJ1-4,TRBV20-1,NA,TGCAGTGCTAGAGTCGGGGGTAAGGTGGAAAAACTGTTTTTT,CSARVGGKVEKLFF
NA,TRBJ2-5,TRBV5-1,NA,TGCGCCAGCAGCTTGGGTCCCCGGGAGACCCAGTACTTC,CASSLGPRETQYF
NA,TRBJ1-6,TRBV6-5,NA,TGTGCCAGCAGTTACCCGACGGGCAGGGAGGGATCACCCCTCCACTTT,CASSYPTGREGSPLHF
NA,TRBJ2-7,TRBV11-3,TRBD1,TGTGCCAGCAGCCCCGGGACAGGTAGCTCCTACGAGCAGTACTTC,CASSPGTGSSYEQYF